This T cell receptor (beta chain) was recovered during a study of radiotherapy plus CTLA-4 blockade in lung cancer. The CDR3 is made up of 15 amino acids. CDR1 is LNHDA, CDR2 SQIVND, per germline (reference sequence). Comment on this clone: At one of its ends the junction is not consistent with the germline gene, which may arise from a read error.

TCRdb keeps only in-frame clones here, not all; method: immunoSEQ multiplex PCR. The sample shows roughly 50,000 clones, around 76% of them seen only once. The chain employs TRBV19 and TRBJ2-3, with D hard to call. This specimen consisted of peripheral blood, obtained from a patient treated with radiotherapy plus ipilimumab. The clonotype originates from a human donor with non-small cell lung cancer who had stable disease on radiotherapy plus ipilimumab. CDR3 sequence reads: CASSIGERSRDTQYF. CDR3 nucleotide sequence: TGTGCCAGTAGTATAGGAGAACGAAGCAGAGATACGCAGTATTTT. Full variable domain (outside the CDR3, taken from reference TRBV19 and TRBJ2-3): DGGITQSPKYLFRKEGQNVTLSCEQNLNHDAMYWYRQDPGQGLRLIYYSQIVNDFQKGDIAEGYSVSREKKESFPLTVTSAQKNPTAFYLCASSIGERSRDTQYFGPGTRLTVL.